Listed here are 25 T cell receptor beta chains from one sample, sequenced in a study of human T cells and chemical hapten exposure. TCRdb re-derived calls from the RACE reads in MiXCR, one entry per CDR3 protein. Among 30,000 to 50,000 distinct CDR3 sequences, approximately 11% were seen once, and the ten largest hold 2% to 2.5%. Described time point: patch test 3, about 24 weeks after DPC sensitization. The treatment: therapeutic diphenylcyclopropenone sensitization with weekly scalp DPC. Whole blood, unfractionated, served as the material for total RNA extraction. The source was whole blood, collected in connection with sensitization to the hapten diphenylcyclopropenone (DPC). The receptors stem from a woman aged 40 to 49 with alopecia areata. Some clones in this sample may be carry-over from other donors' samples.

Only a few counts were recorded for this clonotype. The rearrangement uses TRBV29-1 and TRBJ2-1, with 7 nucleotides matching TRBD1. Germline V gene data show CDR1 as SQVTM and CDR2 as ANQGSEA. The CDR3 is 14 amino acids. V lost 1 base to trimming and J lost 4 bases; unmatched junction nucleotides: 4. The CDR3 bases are TGCAGCGTTGAAGGCCAGGGACAGTACAATGAGCAGTTCTTC. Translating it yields CSVEGQGQYNEQFF.

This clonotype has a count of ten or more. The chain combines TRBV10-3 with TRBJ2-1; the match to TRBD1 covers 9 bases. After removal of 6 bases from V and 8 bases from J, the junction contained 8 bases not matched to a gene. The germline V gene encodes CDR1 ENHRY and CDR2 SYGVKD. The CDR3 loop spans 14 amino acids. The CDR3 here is CAIRGQGLYDEQFF. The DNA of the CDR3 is TGTGCCATCAGGGGACAGGGTTTATACGATGAGCAGTTCTTC.

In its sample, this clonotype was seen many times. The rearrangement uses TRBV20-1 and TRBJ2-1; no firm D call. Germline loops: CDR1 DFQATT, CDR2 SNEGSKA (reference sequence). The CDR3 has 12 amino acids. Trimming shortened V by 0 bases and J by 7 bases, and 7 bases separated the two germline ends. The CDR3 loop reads CSAREPQNEQFF. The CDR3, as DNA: TGCAGTGCTAGAGAACCCCAGAATGAGCAGTTCTTC.

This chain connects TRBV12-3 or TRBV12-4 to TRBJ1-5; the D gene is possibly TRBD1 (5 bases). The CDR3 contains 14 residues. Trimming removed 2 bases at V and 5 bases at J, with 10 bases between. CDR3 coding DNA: TGTGCCAGCAGTTTACAAGGGACCGATCAGCCCCAGCATTTT. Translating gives CASSLQGTDQPQHF.

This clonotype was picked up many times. The CDR3 coding sequence is TGTGCCATCAGTCCGGGACACAAGAACACTGAAGCTTTCTTT. Residues: CAISPGHKNTEAFF. This rearrangement joins TRBV10-3 to TRBJ1-1; maybe TRBD1 (6 bases). Looked up from germline, CDR1 is ENHRY and CDR2 is SYGVKD. CDR3 size: 14 residues. Trimming cost V 5 bases and J 1 base, with 11 bases left between them.

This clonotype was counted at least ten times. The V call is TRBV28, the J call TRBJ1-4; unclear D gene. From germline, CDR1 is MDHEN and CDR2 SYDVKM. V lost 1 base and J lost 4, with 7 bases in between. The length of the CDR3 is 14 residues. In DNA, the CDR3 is TGTGCCAGCAGTTTATCCCAGGATAATGAAAAACTGTTTTTT. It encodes CASSLSQDNEKLFF. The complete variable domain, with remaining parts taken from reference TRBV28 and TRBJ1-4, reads DVKVTQSSRYLVKRTGEKVFLECVQDMDHENMFWYRQDPGLGLRLIYFSYDVKMKEKGDIPEGYSVSREKKERFSLILESASTNQTSMYLCASSLSQDNEKLFFGSGTQLSVL.

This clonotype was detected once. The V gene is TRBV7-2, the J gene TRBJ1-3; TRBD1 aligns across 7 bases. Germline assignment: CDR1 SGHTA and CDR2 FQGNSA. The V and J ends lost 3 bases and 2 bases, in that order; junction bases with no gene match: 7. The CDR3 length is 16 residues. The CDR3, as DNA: TGTGCCAGCAGCTTTTCCGGGACAGTTCCTGGAAACACCATATATTTT. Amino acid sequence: CASSFSGTVPGNTIYF. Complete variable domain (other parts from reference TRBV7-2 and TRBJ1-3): GAGVSQSPSNKVTEKGKDVELRCDPISGHTALYWYRQSLGQGLEFLIYFQGNSAPDKSGLPSDRFSAERTGGSVSTLTIQRTQQEDSAVYLCASSFSGTVPGNTIYFGEGSWLTVV.

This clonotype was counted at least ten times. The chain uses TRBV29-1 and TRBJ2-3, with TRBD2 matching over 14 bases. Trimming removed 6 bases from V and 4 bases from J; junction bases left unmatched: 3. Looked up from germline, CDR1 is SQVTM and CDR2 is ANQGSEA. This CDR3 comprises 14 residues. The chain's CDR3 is CSVGLAGGADTQYF. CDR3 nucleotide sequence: TGCAGCGTAGGACTAGCGGGAGGAGCAGATACGCAGTATTTT.

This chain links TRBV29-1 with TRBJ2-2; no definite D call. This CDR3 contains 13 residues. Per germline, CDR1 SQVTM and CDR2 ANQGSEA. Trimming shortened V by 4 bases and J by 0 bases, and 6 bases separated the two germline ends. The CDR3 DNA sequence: TGCAGCGTTGTCGGCGCGAACACCGGGGAGCTGTTTTTT. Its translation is CSVVGANTGELFF.

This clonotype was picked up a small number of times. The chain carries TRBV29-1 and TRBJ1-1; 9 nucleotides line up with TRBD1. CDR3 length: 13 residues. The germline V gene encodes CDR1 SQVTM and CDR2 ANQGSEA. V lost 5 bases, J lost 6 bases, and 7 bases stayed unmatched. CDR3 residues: CSVWDRAIPEAFF. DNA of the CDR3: TGCAGCGTTTGGGACAGGGCGATCCCTGAAGCTTTCTTT.

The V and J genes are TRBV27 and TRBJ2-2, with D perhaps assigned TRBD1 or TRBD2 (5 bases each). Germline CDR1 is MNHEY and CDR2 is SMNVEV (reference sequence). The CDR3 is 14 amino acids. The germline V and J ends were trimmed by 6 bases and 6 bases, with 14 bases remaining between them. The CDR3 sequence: CASSSWGFSGELFF. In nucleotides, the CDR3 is TGTGCCAGCAGCTCATGGGGGTTTTCCGGGGAGCTGTTTTTT.

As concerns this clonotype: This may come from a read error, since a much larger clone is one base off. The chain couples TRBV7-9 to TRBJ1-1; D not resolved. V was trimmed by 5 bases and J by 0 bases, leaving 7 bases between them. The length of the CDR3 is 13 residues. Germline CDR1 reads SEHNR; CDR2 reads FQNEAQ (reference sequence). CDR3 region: CASSREMNTEAFF. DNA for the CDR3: TGTGCCAGCAGCCGGGAGATGAACACTGAAGCTTTCTTT. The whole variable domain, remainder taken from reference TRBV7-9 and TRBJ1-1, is DTGVSQNPRHKITKRGQNVTFRCDPISEHNRLYWYRQTLGQGPEFLTYFQNEAQLEKSRLLSDRFSAERPKGSFSTLEIQRTEQGDSAMYLCASSREMNTEAFFGQGTRLTVV.

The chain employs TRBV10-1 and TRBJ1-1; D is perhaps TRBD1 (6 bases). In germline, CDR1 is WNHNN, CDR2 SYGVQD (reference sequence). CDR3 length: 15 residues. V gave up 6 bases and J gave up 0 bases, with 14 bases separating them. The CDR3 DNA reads TGCGCCAGCAGCCCCCAGGGGACTATGAACACTGAAGCTTTCTTT. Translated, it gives CASSPQGTMNTEAFF.

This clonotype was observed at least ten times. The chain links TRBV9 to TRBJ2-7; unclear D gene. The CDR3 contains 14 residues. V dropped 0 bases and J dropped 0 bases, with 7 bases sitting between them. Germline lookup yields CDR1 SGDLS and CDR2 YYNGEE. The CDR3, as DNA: TGTGCCAGCAGCGTAGATAGTAGCTCCTACGAGCAGTACTTC. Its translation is CASSVDSSSYEQYF.

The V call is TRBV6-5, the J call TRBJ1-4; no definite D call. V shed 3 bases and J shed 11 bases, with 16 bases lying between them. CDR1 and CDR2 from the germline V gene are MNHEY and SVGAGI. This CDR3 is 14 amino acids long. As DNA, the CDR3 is TGTGCCAGCAGTTATGGTAGCATCAATGGGAAACTGTTTTTT. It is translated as CASSYGSINGKLFF.

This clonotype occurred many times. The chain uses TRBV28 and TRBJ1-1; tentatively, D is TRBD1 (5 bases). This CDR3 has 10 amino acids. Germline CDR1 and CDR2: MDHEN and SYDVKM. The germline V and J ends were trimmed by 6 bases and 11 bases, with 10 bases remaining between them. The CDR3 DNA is TGTGCCAGCAGAGGAGGACATGCTTTCTTT. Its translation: CASRGGHAFF.

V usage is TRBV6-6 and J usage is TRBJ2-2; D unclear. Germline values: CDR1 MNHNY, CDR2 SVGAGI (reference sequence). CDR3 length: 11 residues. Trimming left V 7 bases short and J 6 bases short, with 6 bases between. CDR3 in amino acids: CASTRAGELFF. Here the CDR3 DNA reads TGTGCCAGCACCCGGGCCGGGGAGCTGTTTTTT.

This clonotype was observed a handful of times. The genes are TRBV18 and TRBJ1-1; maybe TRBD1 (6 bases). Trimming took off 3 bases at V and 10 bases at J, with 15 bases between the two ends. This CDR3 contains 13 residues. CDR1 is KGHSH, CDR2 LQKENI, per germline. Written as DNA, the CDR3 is TGTGCCAGCTCACCGGGGACGGACAGTGGAGCTTTCTTT. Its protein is CASSPGTDSGAFF.

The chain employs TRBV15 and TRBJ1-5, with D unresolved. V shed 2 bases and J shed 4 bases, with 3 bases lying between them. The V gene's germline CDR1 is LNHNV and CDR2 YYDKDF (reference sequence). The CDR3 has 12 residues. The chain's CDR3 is CATSRPNQPQHF. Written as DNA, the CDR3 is TGTGCCACCAGCAGACCGAATCAGCCCCAGCATTTT.

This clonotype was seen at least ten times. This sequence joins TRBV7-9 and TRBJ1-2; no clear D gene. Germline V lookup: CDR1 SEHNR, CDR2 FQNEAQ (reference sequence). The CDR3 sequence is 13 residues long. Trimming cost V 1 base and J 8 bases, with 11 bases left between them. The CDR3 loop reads CASSLGDIGGYTF. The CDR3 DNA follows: TGTGCCAGCAGCTTAGGAGACATTGGAGGCTACACCTTC. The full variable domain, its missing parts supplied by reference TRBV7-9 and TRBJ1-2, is DTGVSQNPRHKITKRGQNVTFRCDPISEHNRLYWYRQTLGQGPEFLTYFQNEAQLEKSRLLSDRFSAERPKGSFSTLEIQRTEQGDSAMYLCASSLGDIGGYTFGSGTRLTVV.

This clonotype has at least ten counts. CDR3: CASSLESGNTIYF. CDR3 in DNA: TGTGCCAGCAGCTTGGAGAGTGGAAACACCATATATTTT. The rearrangement links TRBV7-7 to TRBJ1-3; D uncertain. The germline CDR1 and CDR2 sequences are SSHAT and FNYEAQ (reference sequence). The CDR3 is made up of 13 amino acids. Trimming removed 3 bases at V and 3 bases at J, with 6 bases between. Together with reference TRBV7-7 and TRBJ1-3, the CDR3 gives the full variable domain: GAGVSQSPRYKVTKRGQDVTLRCDPISSHATLYWYQQALGQGPEFLTYFNYEAQPDKSGLPSDRFSAERPEGSISTLTIQRTEQRDSAMYRCASSLESGNTIYFGEGSWLTVV.

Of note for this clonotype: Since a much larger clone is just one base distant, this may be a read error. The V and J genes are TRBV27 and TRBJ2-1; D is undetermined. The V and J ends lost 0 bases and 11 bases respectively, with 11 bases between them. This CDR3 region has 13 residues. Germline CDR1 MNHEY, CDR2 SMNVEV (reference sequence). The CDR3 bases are TGTGCCAGCAGTTTATCGGGCAGCCCTAAGCAGTTCTTC. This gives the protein CASSLSGSPKQFF.

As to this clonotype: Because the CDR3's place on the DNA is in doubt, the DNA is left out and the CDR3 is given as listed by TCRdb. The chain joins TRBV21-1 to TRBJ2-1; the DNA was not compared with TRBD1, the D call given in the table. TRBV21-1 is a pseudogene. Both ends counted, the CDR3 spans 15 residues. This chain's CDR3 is CASTLPGFYDCEQFF.

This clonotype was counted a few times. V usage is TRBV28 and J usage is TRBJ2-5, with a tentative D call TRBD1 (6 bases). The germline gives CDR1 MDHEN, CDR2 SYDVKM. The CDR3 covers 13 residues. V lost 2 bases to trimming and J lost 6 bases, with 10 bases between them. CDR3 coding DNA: TGTGCCAGCAGTTTACCCAGGGGAAAGACCCAGTACTTC. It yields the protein CASSLPRGKTQYF.

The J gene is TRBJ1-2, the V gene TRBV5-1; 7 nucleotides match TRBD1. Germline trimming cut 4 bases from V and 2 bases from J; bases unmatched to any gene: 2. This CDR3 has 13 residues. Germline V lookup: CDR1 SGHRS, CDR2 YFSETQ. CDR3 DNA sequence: TGCGCCAGCAGCCCGGACAGGAACTATGGCTACACCTTC. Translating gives CASSPDRNYGYTF.